The 31 T cell receptor beta chains listed next were all sequenced from one sample in a study of control samples from healthy donors and cancer patients. Here immunoSEQ multiplex PCR was the method, and the copy in TCRdb shows in-frame clones only, minus some. There are approximately 99,000 clones in the sample; just under 85% occur only once, and 6.5% lies in the top ten. Sequenced input: blood. Source of these receptors: a man younger than 30 in good health.

In DNA, the CDR3 is TGTGCCAGCAGCTCACTAGCGGGGGCAGATACGCAGTATTTT. Translating gives CASSSLAGADTQYF. The chain couples TRBV28 to TRBJ2-3; 11 bases align to TRBD2. Germline V gene sequence: CDR1 MDHEN, CDR2 SYDVKM. The CDR3 runs 14 residues. J lost 4 bases, V lost 6 bases, and 3 bases had no gene match. The entire variable domain, with the rest obtained from reference TRBV28 and TRBJ2-3, is as follows: DVKVTQSSRYLVKRTGEKVFLECVQDMDHENMFWYRQDPGLGLRLIYFSYDVKMKEKGDIPEGYSVSREKKERFSLILESASTNQTSMYLCASSSLAGADTQYFGPGTRLTVL.

The J gene is TRBJ2-2, the V gene TRBV28; perhaps TRBD2 as D (5 bases). This CDR3 has 18 residues. With 7 bases removed from V and 0 bases from J, the gap between germline ends came to 21 bases. Germline lookup yields CDR1 MDHEN and CDR2 SYDVKM. As DNA, the CDR3 is TGTGCCAGCACCCCCCGAGGGTTGAGGAACGCGAACACCGGGGAGCTGTTTTTT. Residues: CASTPRGLRNANTGELFF.

This sequence joins TRBV5-1 and TRBJ2-1; the D gene is possibly TRBD2 (5 bases). Trimming removed 2 bases at V and 6 bases at J, with 9 bases between. The CDR3 spans 13 residues. Per the germline V gene, CDR1 is SGHRS and CDR2 is YFSETQ. This CDR3 reads CASSFGSANEQFF. The CDR3 DNA sequence: TGCGCCAGCAGCTTCGGTAGCGCCAATGAGCAGTTCTTC.

The chain combines TRBV28 with TRBJ1-1, with D maybe TRBD1 (5 bases). The CDR3 is made up of 15 amino acids. The V and J ends lost 6 bases and 2 bases respectively, with 16 bases between them. Looked up from germline, CDR1 is MDHEN and CDR2 is SYDVKM. CDR3 protein: CASSPMGRTNTEAFF. DNA for the CDR3: TGTGCCAGCAGCCCTATGGGGCGGACTAACACTGAAGCTTTCTTT.

The chain employs TRBV18 and TRBJ1-1; D is ambiguous. Deletions cut 2 bases from V and 0 bases from J, with 7 bases between. Germline V gene lookup returns CDR1 KGHSH and CDR2 LQKENI. This CDR3 has 14 residues. This CDR3 reads CASSPGFLNTEAFF. In DNA, the CDR3 is TGTGCCAGCTCACCAGGGTTCCTGAACACTGAAGCTTTCTTT. Drawing the rest from reference TRBV18 and TRBJ1-1, the complete variable domain is NAGVMQNPRHLVRRRGQEARLRCSPMKGHSHVYWYRQLPEEGLKFMVYLQKENIIDESGMPKERFSAEFPKEGPSILRIQQVVRGDSAAYFCASSPGFLNTEAFFGQGTRLTVV.

This CDR3 reads CASSSNEKLFF. CDR3 nucleotides: TGTGCCAGCAGCTCGAATGAAAAACTGTTTTTT. This chain connects TRBV6-5 to TRBJ1-4; no reliable D call. The germline gives CDR1 MNHEY, CDR2 SVGAGI. CDR3 length equals 11 residues. V was pared by 6 bases and J by 5 bases, with 4 bases between.

The V and J genes are TRBV6-2 or TRBV6-3 and TRBJ2-5; D is possibly TRBD2 (6 bases). Germline CDR1 reads MNHEY; CDR2 reads SVGEGT. The CDR3 contains 17 residues. Trimming took off 2 bases at V and 3 bases at J, with 19 bases between the two ends. The CDR3 protein is CASSYNYGGPKKETQYF. DNA of the CDR3: TGTGCCAGCAGTTACAACTACGGGGGACCGAAAAAAGAGACCCAGTACTTC.

V is TRBV24-1 and J is TRBJ1-2; D not resolved. V shed 1 base and J shed 7 bases, with 6 bases lying between them. The CDR3 totals 12 residues. Per the germline V gene, CDR1 is KGHDR and CDR2 is SFDVKD. The CDR3 here is CATSDFLAGYTF. The CDR3 DNA follows: TGTGCCACCAGTGATTTTCTGGCTGGCTACACCTTC.

This clone was observed a single time. This CDR3 is also generated by other DNA sequences in the sample. The genes are TRBV19 and TRBJ1-2; 7 bases map to TRBD1. With V trimmed by 6 bases and J by 2 bases, 3 bases remained unmatched. The CDR3 extends over 13 amino acids. Germline CDR1 is LNHDA and CDR2 is SQIVND (reference sequence). CDR3 DNA: TGTGCCAGTAGCGACAGGGCCAACTATGGCTACACCTTC. Translation: CASSDRANYGYTF. Drawing the rest from reference TRBV19 and TRBJ1-2, the complete variable domain is DGGITQSPKYLFRKEGQNVTLSCEQNLNHDAMYWYRQDPGQGLRLIYYSQIVNDFQKGDIAEGYSVSREKKESFPLTVTSAQKNPTAFYLCASSDRANYGYTFGSGTRLTVV.

The chain carries TRBV6-1 and TRBJ2-5; D gene uncertain. This CDR3 is 15 amino acids long. Germline CDR1 MNHNS, CDR2 SASEGT. V shed 1 base and J shed 9 bases, with 18 bases lying between them. CDR3 residues: CASSEGLGSIGAQYF. CDR3 coding DNA: TGTGCCAGCAGTGAAGGCCTTGGGTCTATTGGGGCCCAGTACTTC.

The CDR3 region is CAWNRPVGNQPQHF. Written as DNA, the CDR3 is TGTGCCTGGAATAGGCCGGTTGGCAATCAGCCCCAGCATTTT. V and J are TRBV30 and TRBJ1-5; D is undetermined. Germline V gives CDR1 GTSNPN, CDR2 SVGIG (reference sequence). The CDR3 is 14 residues long. Trimming cost V 4 bases and J 2 bases, with 12 bases left between them.

The genes are TRBV29-1 and TRBJ2-1, with D possibly TRBD2 on 5 matching bases. The germline V and J ends were trimmed by 7 bases and 1 base, with 14 bases remaining between them. The CDR3 sequence is 14 residues long. Germline CDR1 and CDR2: SQVTM and ANQGSEA. CDR3 in amino acids: CSGLDRDSYNEQFF. The CDR3 DNA is TGCAGCGGCTTAGACCGGGATTCCTACAATGAGCAGTTCTTC.

V gene TRBV4-3 combines with J gene TRBJ1-3; D ambiguous. Germline CDR1 and CDR2: LGHNA and YSLEER. The CDR3 is 14 amino acids. V was trimmed by 4 bases and J by 0 bases, leaving 7 bases between them. The CDR3 DNA sequence: TGCGCCAGCAGCCCGAACCTCTCTGGAAACACCATATATTTT. Translated, it gives CASSPNLSGNTIYF.

The rearrangement joins TRBV6-1 to TRBJ2-4, with a tentative D call TRBD2 (7 bases). CDR1 and CDR2 from the germline V gene are MNHNS and SASEGT. The length of the CDR3 is 17 residues. V gave up 3 bases and J gave up 0 bases, with 15 bases separating them. CDR3 sequence (DNA): TGTGCCAGCAGTGATCCTAAGGGGGGGTCAGCCAAAAACATTCAGTACTTC. Residues: CASSDPKGGSAKNIQYF.

The chain links TRBV5-5 to TRBJ2-2; D ambiguous. Trimming removed 6 bases at V and 3 bases at J, with 15 bases between. The CDR3 totals 15 residues. CDR1 SGHKS and CDR2 YYEKEE come from the germline V gene (reference sequence). The CDR3 DNA sequence: TGTGCCAGCACCGCGTTGGTGGCGGACACCGGGGAGCTGTTTTTT. Its translation is CASTALVADTGELFF.

This clone was seen a single time. CDR3 bases: TGTGCCTGGAGCCTCGACAGGGGGCGCCTCCCAGATACGCAGTATTTT. It yields the protein CAWSLDRGRLPDTQYF. The gene calls are TRBV30 and TRBJ2-3; 10 bases line up with TRBD1. CDR1 is GTSNPN, CDR2 SVGIG, per germline (reference sequence). CDR3 length: 16 residues. With V trimmed by 3 bases and J by 4 bases, 10 bases remained unmatched.

The rearrangement links TRBV6-5 to TRBJ2-7; weak D call: TRBD2 (6 bases). Per the germline V gene, CDR1 is MNHEY and CDR2 is SVGAGI. V lost 8 bases and J lost 3, with 20 bases in between. CDR3 length equals 15 residues. In DNA, the CDR3 is TGTGCCAGCTCCCGGCGGGACCGGTCCGGCTACGAGCAGTACGTC. It yields the protein CASSRRDRSGYEQYV.

The rearrangement links TRBV3-1 (or the pseudogene TRBV3-2) to TRBJ2-1, with 7 bases identical to TRBD1. Unmatched junction bases numbered 10, after V lost 4 bases and J lost 4 bases. The CDR3 extends over 16 amino acids. The germline V gene encodes CDR1 LGHDT and CDR2 YNNKEL (reference sequence). The CDR3 is CASSPGSGQFYNEQFF. CDR3 nucleotide sequence: TGTGCCAGCAGCCCCGGATCGGGACAGTTTTACAATGAGCAGTTCTTC.

The chain carries TRBV6-5 and TRBJ1-6, with D unclear. V lost 2 bases and J 5 bases, leaving 10 bases between the germline ends. Germline CDR1 is MNHEY and CDR2 is SVGAGI. This CDR3 spans 15 amino acids. CDR3 protein: CASSYLTGDNSPLHF. The CDR3, as DNA: TGTGCCAGCAGTTACCTAACTGGGGATAATTCACCCCTCCACTTT.

V usage is TRBV10-2 and J usage is TRBJ2-3, with 8 positions matching TRBD2. V was pared by 2 bases and J by 4 bases, with 2 bases of the junction left unmatched. Germline V lookup: CDR1 WSHSY, CDR2 SAAADI. This CDR3 comprises 14 residues. CDR3: CASSETSGPDTQYF. CDR3 nucleotide sequence: TGCGCCAGCAGTGAGACTAGCGGCCCAGATACGCAGTATTTT.

V and J are TRBV27 and TRBJ1-1; D not certain. The germline V gene has CDR1 MNHEY and CDR2 SMNVEV (reference sequence). Trimming shortened V by 2 bases and J by 0 bases, and 4 bases separated the two germline ends. The CDR3 runs to 13 residues. The CDR3 nucleotides are TGTGCCAGCAGTTTAAACCTGAACACTGAAGCTTTCTTT. It translates to CASSLNLNTEAFF.

The chain has TRBV9 and TRBJ1-2; no definite D call. Germline V gives CDR1 SGDLS, CDR2 YYNGEE. The CDR3 runs to 12 residues. V was pared by 0 bases and J by 8 bases, with 8 bases between. This CDR3 is CASSVVLDGYTF. The CDR3 DNA reads TGTGCCAGCAGCGTAGTGTTGGACGGCTACACCTTC. The full variable domain, with the rest looked up from reference TRBV9 and TRBJ1-2, is DSGVTQTPKHLITATGQRVTLRCSPRSGDLSVYWYQQSLDQGLQFLIQYYNGEERAKGNILERFSAQQFPDLHSELNLSSLELGDSALYFCASSVVLDGYTFGSGTRLTVV.

The V gene is TRBV5-5, the J gene TRBJ2-5; possible D gene TRBD2, 6 bases. Trimming took off 0 bases at V and 7 bases at J, with 16 bases between the two ends. The CDR3 is 15 residues long. Per germline, CDR1 SGHKS and CDR2 YYEKEE (reference sequence). As DNA, the CDR3 is TGTGCCAGCAGCTTGGGTTATGCGGGGCAGGCGACCCAGTACTTC. Translated: CASSLGYAGQATQYF. The full variable domain, completed using reference TRBV5-5 and TRBJ2-5, is DAGVTQSPTHLIKTRGQQVTLRCSPISGHKSVSWYQQVLGQGPQFIFQYYEKEERGRGNFPDRFSARQFPNYSSELNVNALLLGDSALYLCASSLGYAGQATQYFGPGTRLLVL.

The chain couples TRBV7-9 to TRBJ1-2; 9 bases fit TRBD1. This CDR3 is built from 14 residues. Germline lookup yields CDR1 SEHNR and CDR2 FQNEAQ (reference sequence). V was clipped by 5 bases and J by 5 bases; unmatched bases: 6. The CDR3 region has the DNA TGTGCCAGCAGCCCCGGGACAGGGTGGTATGGCTACACCTTC. Protein sequence: CASSPGTGWYGYTF.

The chain joins TRBV30 to TRBJ2-4, with D maybe TRBD2 (5 bases). The V gene's germline CDR1 is GTSNPN and CDR2 SVGIG (reference sequence). Trimming pared 1 base from V and 3 bases from J, leaving 7 bases between. This CDR3 is built from 13 residues. The CDR3 coding sequence is TGTGCCTGGAGTGCGGGGAGCAAAAACATTCAGTACTTC. It codes for CAWSAGSKNIQYF.

The chain carries TRBV11-2 and TRBJ2-5; 12 bases agree with TRBD2. Germline trimming cut 4 bases from V and 1 base from J; bases unmatched to any gene: 4. CDR1 and CDR2 from the germline V gene are SGHAT and FQNNGV. The CDR3 loop spans 16 amino acids. The DNA of the CDR3 is TGTGCCAGCAGCTCCTTACTAGCGGGGGGCCAAGAGACCCAGTACTTC. As protein: CASSSLLAGGQETQYF.

This clone was observed a single time. The chain has TRBV15 and TRBJ1-1; the D gene is possibly TRBD1 (5 bases). The CDR3 totals 15 residues. CDR1 is LNHNV, CDR2 YYDKDF, per germline (reference sequence). Trimming pared 0 bases from V and 4 bases from J, leaving 12 bases between. CDR3 in amino acids: CATSRDRGGGTEAFF. In DNA, the CDR3 is TGTGCCACCAGCAGAGATAGGGGCGGTGGCACTGAAGCTTTCTTT.

This chain connects TRBV28 to TRBJ1-5; tentative D call: TRBD1 (5 bases). Trimming took 3 bases from V and 2 from J, leaving 14 bases between them. CDR3 length: 16 amino acids. Germline CDR1 reads MDHEN; CDR2 reads SYDVKM. Here the CDR3 DNA reads TGTGCCAGCAGTTTTATTCAGGGAATCGGCAATCAGCCCCAGCATTTT. This gives the protein CASSFIQGIGNQPQHF.

In DNA form, the CDR3 reads TGTGCCAGCAGCCCCCAGCCCGGACAGTCCTACGAGCAGTACGTC. Amino acid sequence: CASSPQPGQSYEQYV. The chain carries TRBV5-6 and TRBJ2-7; a possible D gene is TRBD1 (6 bases). Germline V gives CDR1 SGHDT, CDR2 YYEEEE. Trimming took off 4 bases at V and 1 base at J, with 15 bases between the two ends. The CDR3 has 15 residues.

This clone was seen only a few times. J is TRBJ2-5 and V is TRBV29-1, with 7 bases identical to TRBD2. The trim removed 6 bases at V and 9 bases at J, leaving 13 bases unmatched. This CDR3 region has 13 residues. The germline V gene encodes CDR1 SQVTM and CDR2 ANQGSEA. The CDR3 region is CSVVYGGGIAQYF. The DNA for the CDR3 is TGCAGCGTAGTCTATGGGGGGGGGATTGCCCAGTACTTC. Using reference TRBV29-1 and TRBJ2-5 for the parts outside the CDR3, the full variable domain is SAVISQKPSRDICQRGTSLTIQCQVDSQVTMMFWYRQQPGQSLTLIATANQGSEATYESGFVIDKFPISRPNLTFSTLTVSNMSPEDSSIYLCSVVYGGGIAQYFGPGTRLLVL.

The V call is TRBV11-2, the J call TRBJ2-3; 8 bases agree with TRBD1. Germline V CDR1 and CDR2: SGHAT, FQNNGV. The CDR3 totals 15 residues. With V trimmed by 5 bases and J by 2 bases, 6 bases remained unmatched. The CDR3 nucleotides are TGTGCCAGCAGCCGGACAGGGTCTGACACAGATACGCAGTATTTT. Its translation is CASSRTGSDTDTQYF. Full variable domain (rest looked up from reference TRBV11-2 and TRBJ2-3): EAGVAQSPRYKIIEKRQSVAFWCNPISGHATLYWYQQILGQGPKLLIQFQNNGVVDDSQLPKDRFSAERLKGVDSTLKIQPAKLEDSAVYLCASSRTGSDTDTQYFGPGTRLTVL.